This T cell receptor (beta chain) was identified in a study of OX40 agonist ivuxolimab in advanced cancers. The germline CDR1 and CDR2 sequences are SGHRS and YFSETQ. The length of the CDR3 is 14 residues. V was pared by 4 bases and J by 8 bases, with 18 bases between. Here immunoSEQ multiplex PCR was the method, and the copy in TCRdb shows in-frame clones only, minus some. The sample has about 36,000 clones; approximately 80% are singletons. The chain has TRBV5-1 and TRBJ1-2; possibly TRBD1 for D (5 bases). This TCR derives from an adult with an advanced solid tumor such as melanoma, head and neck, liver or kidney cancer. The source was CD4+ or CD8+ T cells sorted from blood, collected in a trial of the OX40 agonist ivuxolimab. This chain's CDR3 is CASSPRWGKWGYTF. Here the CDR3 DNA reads TGCGCCAGCAGCCCAAGGTGGGGGAAGTGGGGCTACACCTTC.